The 3 T cell receptor beta chains given below trace back to one sample, sequenced in a study of CD8 T cells in ankylosing spondylitis. One entry per CDR3 protein results from TCRdb running MiXCR on the 5' RACE reads. The sample lists some 240,000 distinct CDR3 sequences, about 18% occurring once. Sequenced input: blood, either unsorted or a sorted T cell fraction (not recorded which). Receptors originate from a male donor with ankylosing spondylitis or in good health (not recorded which).

This clonotype showed up just a few times. The CDR3 loop is CASSSSTGLSTGELFF. The DNA of the CDR3 is TGTGCCAGCAGTTCCTCAACGGGGCTTAGCACCGGGGAGCTGTTTTTT. This chain connects TRBV12-3 or TRBV12-4 to TRBJ2-2; D tentatively fits TRBD1 or TRBD2 (5 bases each). The CDR3 has 16 residues. Deletions cut 4 bases from V and 4 bases from J, with 16 bases between.

The rearrangement uses TRBV12-3 or TRBV12-4 and TRBJ2-1, with a weak D call TRBD1 (6 bases). V lost 8 bases to trimming and J lost 7 bases, with 12 bases between them. The CDR3 runs 12 residues. The CDR3 region is CASGLTGNEQFF. Here the CDR3 DNA reads TGTGCCAGCGGACTGACAGGTAATGAGCAGTTCTTC.

The V call is TRBV5-6, the J call TRBJ2-1, with TRBD2 as a possible D gene (6 bases). The germline V gene encodes CDR1 SGHDT and CDR2 YYEEEE. V lost 0 bases and J lost 9, with 7 bases in between. CDR3 length equals 12 residues. The CDR3: CASSLASVEQFF. CDR3 in DNA: TGTGCCAGCAGCTTGGCTAGCGTTGAGCAGTTCTTC. The full variable domain, in which reference TRBV5-6 and TRBJ2-1 provide the parts outside the CDR3, is DAGVTQSPTHLIKTRGQQVTLRCSPKSGHDTVSWYQQALGQGPQFIFQYYEEEERQRGNFPDRFSGHQFPNYSSELNVNALLLGDSALYLCASSLASVEQFFGPGTRLTVL.